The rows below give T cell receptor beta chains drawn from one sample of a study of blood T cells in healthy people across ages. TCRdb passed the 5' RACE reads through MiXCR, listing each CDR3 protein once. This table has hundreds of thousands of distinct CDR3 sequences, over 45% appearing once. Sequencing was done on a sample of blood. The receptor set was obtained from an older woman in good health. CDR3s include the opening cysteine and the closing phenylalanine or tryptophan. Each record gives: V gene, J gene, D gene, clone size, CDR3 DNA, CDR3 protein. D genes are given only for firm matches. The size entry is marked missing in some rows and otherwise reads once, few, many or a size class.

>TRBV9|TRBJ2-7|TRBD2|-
TGTGCCAGCAGCCCGGGACTAGCGAATGAGCAGTACTTC
CASSPGLANEQYF
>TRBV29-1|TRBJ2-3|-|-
TGCAGCAGTTCTTCTTTCTCGGGGCTTAATACGCAGTATTTT
CSSSSFSGLNTQYF
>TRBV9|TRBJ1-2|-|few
TGTGCCAGCAGCGTAGCCCGAGAGGGCTATGGCTACACCTTC
CASSVAREGYGYTF
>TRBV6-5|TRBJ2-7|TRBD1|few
TGTGCCAGCAGCTTAAACAGGGGGCGCGCCTACGAGCAGTACTTC
CASSLNRGRAYEQYF
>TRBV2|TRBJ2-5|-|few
TGTGCCAGCAGTGCTGAACTCCAAGAGACCCAGTACTTC
CASSAELQETQYF
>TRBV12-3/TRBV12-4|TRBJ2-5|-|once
TGTGCCAGCAGGCAGGGTGACACGAGGACCCAGTACTTC
CASRQGDTRTQYF
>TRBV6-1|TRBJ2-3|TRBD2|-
TGTGCCAGCAGTGAAAGCGGGAGGAGGGATACGCAGTATTTT
CASSESGRRDTQYF
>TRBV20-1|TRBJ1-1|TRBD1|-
TGCAGTGCGACCGGGACAGCCGCAATAATGAACACTGAAGCTTTCTTT
CSATGTAAIMNTEAFF
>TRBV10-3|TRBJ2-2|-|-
TGTGCCATCACTAAGGGGGTTTCGAACACCGGGGAGCTGTTTTTT
CAITKGVSNTGELFF
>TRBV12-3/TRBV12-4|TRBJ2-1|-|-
TGTGCCAGCAGTGCCCAGTTCTTC
CASSAQFF
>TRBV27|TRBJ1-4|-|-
TGTGCCAGCAGTTTTGTGGGGGTGCAGGGTGAAAAACTGTTTTTT
CASSFVGVQGEKLFF
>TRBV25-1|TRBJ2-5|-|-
TGTGCCAGCAGTGATGCCCGGACCCCAGGGGAGACCCAGTACTTC
CASSDARTPGETQYF
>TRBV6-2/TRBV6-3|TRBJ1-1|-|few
TGTGCCAGCAGTTACTCGACGGGCACTGAAGCTTTCTTT
CASSYSTGTEAFF
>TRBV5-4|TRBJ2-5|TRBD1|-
TGTGCCAGCAGCCCTAGGACAGGGTTACAGACCCAGTACTTC
CASSPRTGLQTQYF
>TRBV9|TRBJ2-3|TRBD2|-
TGTGCCAGCAGCGTAGGAGCTAGCGGGGGGGATACGCAGTATTTT
CASSVGASGGDTQYF
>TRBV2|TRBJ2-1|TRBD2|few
TGTGCCAGCAGTGTGCCAGCGGGAGAATTGGGGAATGAGCAGTTCTTC
CASSVPAGELGNEQFF
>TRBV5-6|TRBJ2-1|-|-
TGTGCCAGCAGCTTGAGATGGCGCGACCACAATGAGCAGTTCTTC
CASSLRWRDHNEQFF
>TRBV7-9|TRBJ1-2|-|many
TGTGCCAGCTCACAGGGTTCTTGGTATGGCTACACCTTC
CASSQGSWYGYTF
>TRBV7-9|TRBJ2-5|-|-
TGTGCCAGCAGCTTTGGAGAGGGTCAAGAGACCCAGTACTTC
CASSFGEGQETQYF
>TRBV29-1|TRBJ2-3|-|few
TGCAGCGTATGCGAGGGAGTTGATACGCAGTATTTT
CSVCEGVDTQYF
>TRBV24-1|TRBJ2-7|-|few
TGTGCCACCTCGACGGGGGCCTCCTACGAGCAGTACTTC
CATSTGASYEQYF
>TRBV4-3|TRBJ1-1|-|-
TGCGCCAGCAGCCGATTTGGGGGGACTGAAGCTTTCTTT
CASSRFGGTEAFF
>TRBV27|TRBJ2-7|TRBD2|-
TGTGCCAGTTCTAGCGGGAGAGCTAATGAGCAGTACTTC
CASSSGRANEQYF
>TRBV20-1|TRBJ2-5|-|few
TGCAGTGCGCTTTCGGGCGAGGGAGAGACCCAGTACTTC
CSALSGEGETQYF
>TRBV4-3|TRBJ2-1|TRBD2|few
TGCGCCAGCAGCCAAGAGGGACTAGCGGGAGTTGAGCAGTTCTTC
CASSQEGLAGVEQFF
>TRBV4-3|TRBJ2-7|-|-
TGCGCCAGCAGCCAAAACCGGGGTATTGGCGAGCAGTACTTC
CASSQNRGIGEQYF
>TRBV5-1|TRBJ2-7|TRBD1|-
TGCGCCAGCGGCCCCGGAGACAGGGGGCGCGACGAGCAGTACTTC
CASGPGDRGRDEQYF